Listed here is a single T cell receptor (beta chain). The target antigen is unknown. From germline, CDR1 is LGHNA and CDR2 YNFKEQ. The CDR3 covers 14 residues. Isolation per sample recovered at least 7 million PBMCs. The authors extracted at least 6 micrograms of total RNA per sample. The data are from a study of blood T cells in healthy people across ages. About the study: About one barcoded beta molecule per two T cells came from capture by template switching. Points from the study as a whole: In older individuals, TCR beta diversity per million T cells was lower, falling roughly linearly with age.

A sample-barcoded 5' primer and a J-beta primer mix were used in a second PCR of about 7 to 12 cycles. TCRdb passed the 5' RACE reads through MiXCR, listing each CDR3 protein once. The sample shows around 800,000 distinct CDR3 sequences, around 62% of them seen only once. The chain is built from TRBV4-2 and TRBJ2-5; D is perhaps TRBD1 (6 bases). The DNA end favors TRBJ2-7, so the J call may be wrong. The sequence was obtained from a man under 40 in good health. Sequenced material: blood. The CDR3 DNA reads as TGTGCCAGCAGGGGCCCGGGACAACACTACGAGCAGTACTTC. Protein sequence: CASRGPGQHYEQYF.